These 23 T cell receptor beta chains share one sample of origin, sequenced in a study of blood T cell repertoires in COVID-19. The data were produced by immunoSEQ multiplex PCR, yet TCRdb's version contains in-frame clones alone and is incomplete. The sample lists 45,000 to 60,000 clones, over 65% occurring once. The sequenced material came from peripheral blood. These receptors were taken from a human donor in a cohort sampled during active COVID-19.

V gene TRBV6-6 combines with J gene TRBJ1-6; maybe TRBD1 (6 bases). V was cut by 5 bases and J by 7 bases, with 12 bases left in between. The CDR3 contains 14 residues. The germline CDR1 and CDR2 sequences are MNHNY and SVGAGI (reference sequence). CDR3 in DNA: TGTGCCAGCAGTACACAGGGATTGAATTCACCCCTCCACTTT. Protein sequence: CASSTQGLNSPLHF.

The rearrangement joins TRBV24-1 to TRBJ2-7; TRBD2 agrees at 8 bases. Germline V gives CDR1 KGHDR, CDR2 SFDVKD. CDR3 length: 16 amino acids. V gave up 4 bases and J gave up 1 base; unmatched junction bases: 8. The CDR3 sequence: CATSETGTRGSYEQYF. The CDR3 DNA reads TGTGCCACCAGTGAAACCGGGACTAGGGGTTCCTACGAGCAGTACTTC.

The chain recombines TRBV27 with TRBJ1-2; TRBD1 matches 9 bases. The CDR3 is made up of 14 amino acids. Germline trimming cut 5 bases from V and 7 bases from J; bases unmatched to any gene: 8. The V gene's germline CDR1 is MNHEY and CDR2 SMNVEV (reference sequence). The CDR3, as DNA: TGTGCCAGCAGTCCTCGGACAGGGGAGGGTGGCTACACCTTC. It specifies CASSPRTGEGGYTF.

The chain links TRBV19 to TRBJ2-7; perhaps TRBD2 as D (5 bases). CDR1 and CDR2 (germline): LNHDA, SQIVND (reference sequence). The ends were cut back, 5 bases at V and 4 bases at J, with 12 bases in the middle. The CDR3 totals 13 residues. The chain's CDR3 is CASSPRGIYEQYF. CDR3 DNA: TGTGCCAGTAGTCCCCGGGGAATATACGAGCAGTACTTC.

The rearrangement joins TRBV7-2 to TRBJ1-2; D might be TRBD1 (5 bases). CDR3 length: 12 amino acids. Germline V CDR1 and CDR2: SGHTA, FQGNSA. V lost 5 bases and J lost 4, with 8 bases in between. The CDR3 is CASSRQSYGYTF. CDR3 nucleotides: TGTGCCAGCAGCCGACAGAGCTATGGCTACACCTTC.

J is TRBJ1-2 and V is TRBV9; D unclear. In germline, CDR1 is SGDLS, CDR2 YYNGEE. Trimming pared 0 bases from V and 6 bases from J, leaving 9 bases between. The CDR3 length is 13 residues. The CDR3 sequence is CASSVAPGNGYTF. CDR3 coding DNA: TGTGCCAGCAGCGTAGCTCCCGGGAATGGCTACACCTTC.

This sequence joins TRBV13 and TRBJ2-3, with TRBD1 identical over 11 bases. The V segment lost 5 bases and the J segment 5 bases; nucleotides outside the gene matches: 9. This CDR3 spans 16 amino acids. The germline gives CDR1 PRHDT, CDR2 FYEKMQ (reference sequence). The DNA for the CDR3 is TGTGCCAGCAGCGCGTCAGGACAGGGGGCGAAAGATACGCAGTATTTT. It translates to CASSASGQGAKDTQYF.

The chain couples TRBV9 to TRBJ2-5; D not certain. V shed 0 bases and J shed 3 bases, with 3 bases lying between them. CDR1 SGDLS and CDR2 YYNGEE come from the germline V gene. The CDR3 length is 12 residues. The CDR3: CASSVAEETQYF. The CDR3 DNA reads TGTGCCAGCAGCGTAGCGGAAGAGACCCAGTACTTC.

V gene TRBV24-1 combines with J gene TRBJ1-2, with D unresolved. V was trimmed by 3 bases and J by 7 bases, leaving 8 bases between them. The CDR3 loop spans 12 amino acids. Germline CDR1 is KGHDR and CDR2 is SFDVKD. The CDR3 loop reads CATSDTIGGYTF. The CDR3 nucleotides are TGTGCCACCAGTGATACGATCGGTGGCTACACCTTC.

This chain uses TRBV4-1 with TRBJ1-2; D is possibly TRBD1 (6 bases). The V end lost 2 bases, the J end lost 3 bases, and 16 bases lay between the germline ends. Germline lookup yields CDR1 MGHRA and CDR2 YSYEKL. CDR3 length: 16 amino acids. CDR3 nucleotide sequence: TGCGCCAGCAGCCAAAGCCTCGGGGGGCTCGACTATGGCTACACCTTC. Residues: CASSQSLGGLDYGYTF.

The chain joins TRBV25-1 to TRBJ2-7, with D possibly TRBD2 on 5 matching bases. Germline V lookup: CDR1 MGHDK, CDR2 SYGVNS. V was clipped by 0 bases and J by 3 bases, with 9 bases between them. The CDR3 extends over 14 amino acids. The CDR3 spells CASSEYLRGYEQYF. The CDR3 DNA follows: TGTGCCAGCAGTGAATACCTCCGGGGCTACGAGCAGTACTTC.

This clone appeared a single time. The chain joins TRBV7-3 to TRBJ2-1; 14 bases agree with TRBD2. The J segment lost 8 bases and the V segment lost 4 bases, leaving 10 bases of the junction unmatched. Germline CDR1 is SGHTA and CDR2 is FQGTGA. This CDR3 is built from 17 residues. The CDR3: CASSSQSTSGGADEQFF. The CDR3 region has the DNA TGTGCCAGCAGCTCCCAATCGACTAGCGGGGGGGCCGATGAGCAGTTCTTC. The whole variable domain, filled in from reference TRBV7-3 and TRBJ2-1, reads GAGVSQTPSNKVTEKGKYVELRCDPISGHTALYWYRQSLGQGPEFLIYFQGTGAADDSGLPNDRFFAVRPEGSVSTLKIQRTERGDSAVYLCASSSQSTSGGADEQFFGPGTRLTVL.

The chain is built from TRBV7-9 and TRBJ2-7, with 7 bases that match TRBD1. Germline V gene lookup returns CDR1 SEHNR and CDR2 FQNEAQ (reference sequence). The length of the CDR3 is 17 residues. V was clipped by 0 bases and J by 0 bases; unmatched bases: 8. Written as DNA, the CDR3 is TGTGCCAGCAGCTTAGCCGGTGGGGCAGGGGGCTCCTACGAGCAGTACTTC. Amino acids: CASSLAGGAGGSYEQYF.

The genes are TRBV5-4 and TRBJ2-7, with 10 bases that match TRBD2. CDR3 length: 16 amino acids. The J segment lost 1 base and the V segment lost 3 bases, leaving 7 bases of the junction unmatched. Germline V gene data show CDR1 as SGHNT and CDR2 as YYREEE (reference sequence). CDR3 region: CASSSLSGGASYEQYF. The CDR3 coding sequence is TGTGCCAGCAGCTCACTCAGCGGGGGGGCTTCCTACGAGCAGTACTTC.

The J gene is TRBJ1-1, the V gene TRBV7-9; D may be TRBD1 (6 bases). Germline V gene data show CDR1 as SEHNR and CDR2 as FQNEAQ (reference sequence). CDR3 size: 14 residues. The V end lost 4 bases, the J end lost 5 bases, and 14 bases lay between the germline ends. The CDR3: CASSSQGRGTEAFF. In nucleotides, the CDR3 is TGTGCCAGCAGCTCACAGGGAAGGGGAACTGAAGCTTTCTTT.

A few counts support this clone. V is TRBV18 and J is TRBJ2-1; 9 bases map to TRBD1. V gave up 3 bases and J gave up 3 bases; unmatched junction bases: 6. Germline V gene lookup returns CDR1 KGHSH and CDR2 LQKENI. CDR3 size: 16 residues. The CDR3, as DNA: TGTGCCAGCTCACCTCTAATGGACAGGGGCTACAATGAGCAGTTCTTC. This encodes CASSPLMDRGYNEQFF.

This clone has at least ten counts. The CDR3 nucleotides read TGTGCCAGCAGTGAGGTCAGGGGAACCGGGGAGCTGTTTTTT. Translating it yields CASSEVRGTGELFF. V usage is TRBV2 and J usage is TRBJ2-2, with a possible D match to TRBD1 (6 bases). The CDR3 is 14 amino acids. The germline V gene encodes CDR1 SNHLY and CDR2 FYNNEI. The V end was cut by 3 bases, the J end by 5 bases, with 10 bases between.

The rearrangement joins TRBV18 to TRBJ1-1; D gene ambiguous. From germline, CDR1 is KGHSH and CDR2 LQKENI. Between the trimmed V and J ends, which lost 2 bases and 0 bases, there was a span of 7 bases. The CDR3 sequence is 14 residues long. The CDR3 DNA sequence: TGTGCCAGCTCACCAAACACAATGAACACTGAAGCTTTCTTT. As protein: CASSPNTMNTEAFF.

The chain joins TRBV18 to TRBJ2-3; 10 nucleotides line up with TRBD2. Per germline, CDR1 KGHSH and CDR2 LQKENI. Trimming cost V 3 bases and J 0 bases; bases outside gene matches: 15. The CDR3 length is 20 residues. Here the CDR3 reads CASSPFDTAGGSSSTDTQYF. The CDR3 DNA is TGTGCCAGCTCACCGTTTGATACAGCGGGGGGGAGCTCTAGCACAGATACGCAGTATTTT.

This rearrangement joins TRBV5-1 to TRBJ1-5; 9 bases agree with TRBD1. Germline loops: CDR1 SGHRS, CDR2 YFSETQ. V shed 2 bases, J shed 2 bases, and the junction held 5 bases outside the gene matches. The CDR3 runs to 16 residues. CDR3 protein: CASSFGDREGNQPQHF. The DNA for the CDR3 is TGCGCCAGCAGCTTTGGGGACAGGGAGGGCAATCAGCCCCAGCATTTT.

The V call is TRBV5-4, the J call TRBJ1-1, with D maybe TRBD1 (6 bases). The germline V gene encodes CDR1 SGHNT and CDR2 YYREEE (reference sequence). This CDR3 is built from 15 residues. V shed 0 bases and J shed 2 bases, with 11 bases lying between them. This CDR3 reads CASSLDRGGNTEAFF. The CDR3 bases are TGTGCCAGCAGCTTGGATCGGGGGGGCAACACTGAAGCTTTCTTT.

This clone was counted once. The chain combines TRBV19 with TRBJ1-1; D uncertain. CDR3 length equals 13 residues. The germline V gene has CDR1 LNHDA and CDR2 SQIVND (reference sequence). V was clipped by 5 bases and J by 3 bases, with 10 bases between them. The CDR3 coding sequence is TGTGCCAGTAGTGAGGGTGTGGACACTGAAGCTTTCTTT. This sequence encodes CASSEGVDTEAFF.

The rearrangement uses TRBV19 and TRBJ2-5, with 9 bases lining up with TRBD1. Trimming at V came to 4 bases and at J to 4 bases, leaving 7 bases not matched to a gene. The CDR3 consists of 15 residues. Germline V gene sequence: CDR1 LNHDA, CDR2 SQIVND (reference sequence). The CDR3 DNA sequence: TGTGCCAGTAGTACGGGGACAGGGAGTGGAGAGACCCAGTACTTC. Amino acid sequence: CASSTGTGSGETQYF.